This is a list of T cell receptor beta chains from one sample in a study of blood T cell repertoires in COVID-19. The assay was immunoSEQ multiplex PCR, and TCRdb's table has in-frame clones only and misses some. The sample contains 95,000 to 110,000 clones, approximately 90% of which appear only once. The specimen sequenced was peripheral blood. These receptors were collected from a man aged 45 to 65 with active or convalescent COVID-19. Each CDR3 is given with its conserved first and last residue. D genes are given only for firm matches. The size of a clone is reported for some rows only, either as once, few or many, or as a class for expanded clones.

len: 15
v_gene: TRBV7-2
abundance: -
j_gene: TRBJ1-4
d_gene: -
CDR3aa: CASSAQWRADEKLFF
CDR3nt: TGTGCCAGCAGCGCACAGTGGAGGGCGGATGAAAAACTGTTTTTT

len: 14
v_gene: TRBV6-5
abundance: few
j_gene: TRBJ2-1
d_gene: TRBD1
CDR3aa: CASRPPGQGNEQFF
CDR3nt: TGTGCCAGCAGACCACCGGGACAGGGAAATGAGCAGTTCTTC

len: 15
v_gene: TRBV5-1
abundance: -
j_gene: TRBJ1-1
d_gene: -
CDR3aa: CASSQNGGRRGEAFF
CDR3nt: TGCGCCAGCAGCCAAAATGGAGGGAGAAGGGGTGAAGCTTTCTTT

len: 14
v_gene: TRBV3-1/TRBV3-2
abundance: -
j_gene: TRBJ1-4
d_gene: -
CDR3aa: CASSLGPRNEKLFF
CDR3nt: TGTGCCAGCAGCCTCGGCCCTAGAAATGAAAAACTGTTTTTT

len: 14
v_gene: TRBV7-8
abundance: -
j_gene: TRBJ1-2
d_gene: TRBD1
CDR3aa: CASRHQGQFYGYTF
CDR3nt: TGTGCCAGCAGACATCAGGGACAGTTTTATGGCTACACCTTC

len: 14
v_gene: TRBV27
abundance: -
j_gene: TRBJ2-5
d_gene: TRBD2
CDR3aa: CASSEKLAWETQYF
CDR3nt: TGTGCCAGCAGTGAGAAACTAGCGTGGGAGACCCAGTACTTC

len: 16
v_gene: TRBV28
abundance: -
j_gene: TRBJ1-1
d_gene: -
CDR3aa: CASPPHQDSPNTEAFF
CDR3nt: TGTGCCAGCCCGCCCCACCAGGACAGTCCGAACACTGAAGCTTTCTTT

len: 15
v_gene: TRBV7-6
abundance: many
j_gene: TRBJ2-7
d_gene: TRBD1
CDR3aa: CASSLAKDRAYEQYF
CDR3nt: TGTGCCAGCAGCTTAGCTAAGGACAGGGCCTACGAGCAGTACTTC

len: 14
v_gene: TRBV10-3
abundance: -
j_gene: TRBJ2-7
d_gene: TRBD2
CDR3aa: CAIEASGSTYEQYF
CDR3nt: TGTGCCATCGAGGCTAGCGGGAGTACCTACGAGCAGTACTTC

len: 15
v_gene: TRBV28
abundance: -
j_gene: TRBJ1-6
d_gene: -
CDR3aa: CASSFQGSYNSPLHF
CDR3nt: TGTGCCAGCAGTTTCCAGGGCAGCTATAATTCACCCCTCCACTTT

len: 19
v_gene: TRBV7-2
abundance: -
j_gene: TRBJ2-1
d_gene: TRBD1
CDR3aa: CASSLGGRDRVGLNNEQFF
CDR3nt: TGTGCCAGCAGCTTAGGAGGCCGCGACAGGGTAGGACTTAACAATGAGCAGTTCTTC

len: 15
v_gene: TRBV6-5
abundance: -
j_gene: TRBJ1-1
d_gene: -
CDR3aa: CASILQGRPNTEAFF
CDR3nt: TGTGCCAGCATCTTACAGGGTCGTCCGAACACTGAAGCTTTCTTT

len: 15
v_gene: TRBV3-1/TRBV3-2
abundance: -
j_gene: TRBJ2-7
d_gene: -
CDR3aa: CASSLTRDSSYEQYF
CDR3nt: TGTGCCAGCAGCCTTACCCGGGACTCCTCCTACGAGCAGTACTTC

len: 14
v_gene: TRBV7-9
abundance: few
j_gene: TRBJ1-1
d_gene: -
CDR3aa: CASSLVHMNTEAFF
CDR3nt: TGTGCCAGCAGCTTAGTTCACATGAACACTGAAGCTTTCTTT

len: 13
v_gene: TRBV27
abundance: -
j_gene: TRBJ2-5
d_gene: TRBD1
CDR3aa: CASSRTGIETQYF
CDR3nt: TGTGCCAGCAGCAGGACAGGGATAGAGACCCAGTACTTC

len: 16
v_gene: TRBV6-5
abundance: -
j_gene: TRBJ2-1
d_gene: TRBD2
CDR3aa: CASSYSWTSGLHEQFF
CDR3nt: TGTGCCAGCAGTTACTCCTGGACTAGCGGCCTTCATGAGCAGTTCTTC

len: 15
v_gene: TRBV6-2/TRBV6-3
abundance: -
j_gene: TRBJ1-5
d_gene: TRBD1
CDR3aa: CASSNSRQGYQPQHF
CDR3nt: TGTGCCAGCAGTAATTCCCGACAGGGGTATCAGCCCCAGCATTTT

len: 12
v_gene: TRBV9
abundance: -
j_gene: TRBJ1-6
d_gene: -
CDR3aa: CASSDGGSPLHF
CDR3nt: TGTGCCAGCAGCGATGGAGGTTCACCCCTCCACTTT

len: 11
v_gene: TRBV19
abundance: -
j_gene: TRBJ1-2
d_gene: TRBD1
CDR3aa: CALRTGYGYTF
CDR3nt: TGTGCCCTACGGACAGGCTATGGCTACACCTTC

len: 15
v_gene: TRBV6-4
abundance: -
j_gene: TRBJ2-2
d_gene: -
CDR3aa: CASSDSTGNTGELFF
CDR3nt: TGTGCCAGCAGTGACTCGACAGGAAACACCGGGGAGCTGTTTTTT

len: 15
v_gene: TRBV6-6
abundance: -
j_gene: TRBJ1-2
d_gene: TRBD1
CDR3aa: CASSSTPGTVRGYTF
CDR3nt: TGTGCCAGCAGTTCCACTCCGGGGACAGTGAGAGGCTACACCTTC

len: 14
v_gene: TRBV5-4
abundance: once
j_gene: TRBJ1-4
d_gene: -
CDR3aa: CASSLYATNEKLFF
CDR3nt: TGTGCCAGCAGCTTGTATGCAACTAATGAAAAACTGTTTTTT

len: 15
v_gene: TRBV3-1/TRBV3-2
abundance: -
j_gene: TRBJ2-1
d_gene: -
CDR3aa: CASSQARARSDEQFF
CDR3nt: TGTGCCAGCAGCCAAGCGCGGGCTAGGTCCGATGAGCAGTTCTTC

len: 16
v_gene: TRBV5-3
abundance: few
j_gene: TRBJ1-1
d_gene: TRBD1
CDR3aa: CARSHQTGALNTEAFF
CDR3nt: TGTGCCAGAAGCCACCAGACAGGGGCCCTGAACACTGAAGCTTTCTTT

len: 12
v_gene: TRBV30
abundance: -
j_gene: TRBJ2-7
d_gene: -
CDR3aa: CAWSVGPYEQYF
CDR3nt: TGTGCCTGGAGTGTTGGGCCTTACGAGCAGTACTTC

len: 16
v_gene: TRBV7-9
abundance: once
j_gene: TRBJ1-6
d_gene: TRBD1
CDR3aa: CASSLGRTGSNSPLHF
CDR3nt: TGTGCCAGCAGCTTAGGACGGACAGGGAGTAATTCACCCCTCCACTTT

len: 15
v_gene: TRBV3-1/TRBV3-2
abundance: -
j_gene: TRBJ2-1
d_gene: TRBD2
CDR3aa: CASTPIAGGPNEQFF
CDR3nt: TGTGCCAGCACCCCAATAGCGGGAGGGCCCAATGAGCAGTTCTTC

len: 15
v_gene: TRBV27
abundance: -
j_gene: TRBJ2-2
d_gene: TRBD2
CDR3aa: CASRSSGSNTGELFF
CDR3nt: TGTGCCAGCAGGTCTAGCGGGTCGAACACCGGGGAGCTGTTTTTT

len: 14
v_gene: TRBV6-5
abundance: -
j_gene: TRBJ2-1
d_gene: TRBD2
CDR3aa: CASSKGLAGGEQFF
CDR3nt: TGTGCCAGCAGTAAGGGACTAGCGGGAGGAGAGCAGTTCTTC

len: 14
v_gene: TRBV6-5
abundance: once
j_gene: TRBJ1-1
d_gene: -
CDR3aa: CASSWTVMNTEAFF
CDR3nt: TGTGCCAGCAGTTGGACAGTCATGAACACTGAAGCTTTCTTT

len: 16
v_gene: TRBV28
abundance: -
j_gene: TRBJ2-2
d_gene: -
CDR3aa: CASSFGHSSLRRELFF
CDR3nt: TGTGCCAGCAGTTTTGGACATTCAAGCCTCCGAAGGGAGCTGTTTTTT

len: 14
v_gene: TRBV19
abundance: once
j_gene: TRBJ2-1
d_gene: TRBD2
CDR3aa: CASGLAGGHNEQFF
CDR3nt: TGTGCCAGCGGACTAGCGGGAGGACACAATGAGCAGTTCTTC

len: 11
v_gene: TRBV30
abundance: -
j_gene: TRBJ2-7
d_gene: -
CDR3aa: CAWGATYEQYF
CDR3nt: TGTGCCTGGGGCGCGACCTACGAGCAGTACTTC

len: 17
v_gene: TRBV11-2
abundance: -
j_gene: TRBJ2-1
d_gene: TRBD2
CDR3aa: CASSLDLSGSWDNEQFF
CDR3nt: TGTGCCAGCAGCTTAGACCTTAGCGGGAGTTGGGACAATGAGCAGTTCTTC

len: 16
v_gene: TRBV4-3
abundance: -
j_gene: TRBJ1-5
d_gene: -
CDR3aa: CASSQAIGTGNQPQHF
CDR3nt: TGCGCCAGCAGCCAAGCGATTGGGACTGGAAATCAGCCCCAGCATTTT

len: 11
v_gene: TRBV18
abundance: -
j_gene: TRBJ2-1
d_gene: -
CDR3aa: CASSSRDEQFF
CDR3nt: TGTGCCAGCTCATCGAGGGATGAGCAGTTCTTC

len: 14
v_gene: TRBV7-2
abundance: -
j_gene: TRBJ1-2
d_gene: TRBD1
CDR3aa: CASSDTGTGGGVTF
CDR3nt: TGTGCCAGCAGCGATACCGGGACAGGGGGCGGTGTGACCTTC

len: 14
v_gene: TRBV2
abundance: -
j_gene: TRBJ2-3
d_gene: -
CDR3aa: CASSDRTQTDTQYF
CDR3nt: TGTGCCAGCAGTGACAGGACACAAACAGATACGCAGTATTTT

len: 14
v_gene: TRBV6-5
abundance: -
j_gene: TRBJ1-5
d_gene: -
CDR3aa: CASSPDSANQPQHF
CDR3nt: TGTGCCAGCAGTCCGGACAGCGCCAATCAGCCCCAGCATTTT

len: 16
v_gene: TRBV6-5
abundance: -
j_gene: TRBJ2-7
d_gene: TRBD2
CDR3aa: CASSSDGRALPYEQYF
CDR3nt: TGTGCCAGCAGTTCCGACGGGAGGGCCCTCCCCTACGAGCAGTACTTC

len: 14
v_gene: TRBV6-6
abundance: -
j_gene: TRBJ1-2
d_gene: -
CDR3aa: CASSPWGGVDGYTF
CDR3nt: TGTGCCAGCAGCCCATGGGGGGGGGTCGATGGCTACACCTTC

len: 13
v_gene: TRBV12-3/TRBV12-4
abundance: -
j_gene: TRBJ1-4
d_gene: -
CDR3aa: CASSLDTNEKLFF
CDR3nt: TGTGCCAGCAGCCTGGACACGAATGAAAAACTGTTTTTT

len: 14
v_gene: TRBV19
abundance: -
j_gene: TRBJ2-7
d_gene: -
CDR3aa: CASAPTEPTLRQYF
CDR3nt: TGTGCCAGTGCCCCCACAGAACCCACCCTGCGACAGTACTTC

len: 14
v_gene: TRBV19
abundance: -
j_gene: TRBJ2-7
d_gene: TRBD2
CDR3aa: CASSMSSGSYEQYF
CDR3nt: TGTGCCAGTAGTATGTCTAGCGGGAGCTACGAGCAGTACTTC

len: 17
v_gene: TRBV5-4
abundance: few
j_gene: TRBJ2-1
d_gene: -
CDR3aa: CASSLPVAGQPGNEQFF
CDR3nt: TGTGCCAGCAGCTTGCCGGTAGCGGGACAGCCTGGAAATGAGCAGTTCTTC

len: 15
v_gene: TRBV19
abundance: -
j_gene: TRBJ2-3
d_gene: TRBD2
CDR3aa: CASSIIAGGTDTQYF
CDR3nt: TGTGCCAGTAGTATAATAGCGGGAGGCACAGATACGCAGTATTTT

len: 15
v_gene: TRBV9
abundance: -
j_gene: TRBJ2-2
d_gene: TRBD1
CDR3aa: CASSVGAGGTGELFF
CDR3nt: TGTGCCAGCAGCGTAGGGGCAGGGGGCACCGGGGAGCTGTTTTTT

len: 16
v_gene: TRBV19
abundance: -
j_gene: TRBJ1-4
d_gene: TRBD1
CDR3aa: CASSTGTGGRNEKLFF
CDR3nt: TGTGCCAGTAGTACCGGGACAGGGGGACGTAATGAAAAACTGTTTTTT

len: 13
v_gene: TRBV6-5
abundance: -
j_gene: TRBJ2-7
d_gene: -
CDR3aa: CASDATDYYEQYF
CDR3nt: TGTGCCAGCGACGCGACAGATTACTACGAGCAGTACTTC

len: 14
v_gene: TRBV10-3
abundance: -
j_gene: TRBJ2-1
d_gene: TRBD1
CDR3aa: CAIGQGDTNNEQFF
CDR3nt: TGTGCCATCGGCCAGGGGGACACAAACAATGAGCAGTTCTTC

len: 12
v_gene: TRBV20-1
abundance: -
j_gene: TRBJ1-1
d_gene: -
CDR3aa: CSASRQASEAFF
CDR3nt: TGCAGTGCTAGTAGACAGGCAAGTGAAGCTTTCTTT

len: 13
v_gene: TRBV18
abundance: -
j_gene: TRBJ2-2
d_gene: -
CDR3aa: CASSPLEIGELFF
CDR3nt: TGTGCCAGCTCACCACTGGAGATCGGGGAGCTGTTTTTT

len: 16
v_gene: TRBV7-7
abundance: once
j_gene: TRBJ2-7
d_gene: TRBD1
CDR3aa: CASSLNGDSSVDEQYF
CDR3nt: TGTGCCAGCAGCTTAAACGGGGACAGTTCGGTCGACGAGCAGTACTTC

len: 12
v_gene: TRBV7-2
abundance: -
j_gene: TRBJ1-1
d_gene: -
CDR3aa: CASSKDTSTVFF
CDR3nt: TGTGCCAGCAGTAAGGACACTAGCACCGTTTTCTTT

len: 16
v_gene: TRBV19
abundance: once
j_gene: TRBJ2-4
d_gene: TRBD2
CDR3aa: CASSPGLVDSKNIQYF
CDR3nt: TGTGCCAGTAGCCCCGGACTAGTGGATTCCAAAAACATTCAGTACTTC